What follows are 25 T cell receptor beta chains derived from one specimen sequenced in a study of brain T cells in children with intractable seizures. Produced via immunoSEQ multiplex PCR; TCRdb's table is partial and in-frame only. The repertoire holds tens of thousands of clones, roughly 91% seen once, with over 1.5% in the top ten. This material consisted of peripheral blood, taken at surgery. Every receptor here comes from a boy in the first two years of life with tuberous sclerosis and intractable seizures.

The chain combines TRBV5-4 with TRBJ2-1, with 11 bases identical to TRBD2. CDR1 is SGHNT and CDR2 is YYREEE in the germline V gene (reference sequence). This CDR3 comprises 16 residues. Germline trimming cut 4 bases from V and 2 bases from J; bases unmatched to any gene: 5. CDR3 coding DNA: TGTGCCAGCAGCCACGGACTAGCGGGCGCCTACAATGAGCAGTTCTTC. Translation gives CASSHGLAGAYNEQFF.

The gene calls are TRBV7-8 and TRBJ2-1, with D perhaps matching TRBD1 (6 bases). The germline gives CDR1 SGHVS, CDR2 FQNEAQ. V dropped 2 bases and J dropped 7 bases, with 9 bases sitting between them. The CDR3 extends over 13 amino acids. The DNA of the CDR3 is TGTGCCAGCAGCTTACCAGGGGTGAATGAGCAGTTCTTC. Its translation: CASSLPGVNEQFF.

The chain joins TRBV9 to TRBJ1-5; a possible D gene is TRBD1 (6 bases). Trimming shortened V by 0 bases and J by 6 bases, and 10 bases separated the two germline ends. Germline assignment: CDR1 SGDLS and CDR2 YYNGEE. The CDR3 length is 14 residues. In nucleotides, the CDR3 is TGTGCCAGCAGCGTAGCAGGGGCGGGTCAGCCCCAGCATTTT. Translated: CASSVAGAGQPQHF.

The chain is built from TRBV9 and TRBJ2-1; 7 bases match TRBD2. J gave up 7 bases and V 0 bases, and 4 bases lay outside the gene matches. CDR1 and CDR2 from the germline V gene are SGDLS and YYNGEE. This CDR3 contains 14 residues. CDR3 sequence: CASSVDGRSNEQFF. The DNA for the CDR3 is TGTGCCAGCAGCGTAGACGGGAGGTCGAATGAGCAGTTCTTC.

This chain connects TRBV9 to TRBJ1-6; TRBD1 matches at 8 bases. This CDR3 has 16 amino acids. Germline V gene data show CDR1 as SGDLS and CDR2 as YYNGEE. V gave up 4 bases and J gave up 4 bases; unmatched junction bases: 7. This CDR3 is CASSSPGGPYNSPLHF. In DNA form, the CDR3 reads TGTGCCAGCAGCTCCCCAGGGGGCCCGTATAATTCACCCCTCCACTTT.

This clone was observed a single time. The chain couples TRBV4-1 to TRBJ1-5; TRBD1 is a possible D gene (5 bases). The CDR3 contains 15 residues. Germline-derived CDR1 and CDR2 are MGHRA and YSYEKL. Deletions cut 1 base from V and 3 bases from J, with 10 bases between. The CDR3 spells CASSQADRANQPQHF. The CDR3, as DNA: TGCGCCAGCAGCCAAGCCGACAGAGCCAATCAGCCCCAGCATTTT.

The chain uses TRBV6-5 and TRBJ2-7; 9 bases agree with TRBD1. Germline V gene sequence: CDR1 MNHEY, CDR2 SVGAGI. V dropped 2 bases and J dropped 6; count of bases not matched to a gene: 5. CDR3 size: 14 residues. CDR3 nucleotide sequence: TGTGCCAGCAGTTACAATACAGGGGGCGGCGAGCAGTACTTC. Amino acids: CASSYNTGGGEQYF.

The CDR3 reads CASSSGLAGGSSYNEQFF. The CDR3 DNA reads as TGTGCCAGCAGCTCCGGACTAGCGGGGGGCTCCTCCTACAATGAGCAGTTCTTC. The J gene is TRBJ2-1, the V gene TRBV7-9; 14 bases fit TRBD2. The CDR3 loop spans 18 amino acids. Germline V gene lookup returns CDR1 SEHNR and CDR2 FQNEAQ (reference sequence). J was trimmed by 0 bases and V by 4 bases; bases with no gene match: 5.

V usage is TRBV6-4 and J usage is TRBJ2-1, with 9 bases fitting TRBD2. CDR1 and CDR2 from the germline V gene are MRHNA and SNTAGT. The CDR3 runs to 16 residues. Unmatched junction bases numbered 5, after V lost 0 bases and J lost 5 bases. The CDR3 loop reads CASSDSGLAGNNEQFF. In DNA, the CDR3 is TGTGCCAGCAGTGACTCGGGGCTAGCGGGAAACAATGAGCAGTTCTTC.

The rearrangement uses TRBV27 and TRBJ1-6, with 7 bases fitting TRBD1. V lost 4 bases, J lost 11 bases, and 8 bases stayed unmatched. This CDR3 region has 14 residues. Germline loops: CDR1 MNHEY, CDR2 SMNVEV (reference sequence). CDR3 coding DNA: TGTGCCAGCAGTTCGGGACAGCCGACGGCACCCCTCCACTTT. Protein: CASSSGQPTAPLHF.

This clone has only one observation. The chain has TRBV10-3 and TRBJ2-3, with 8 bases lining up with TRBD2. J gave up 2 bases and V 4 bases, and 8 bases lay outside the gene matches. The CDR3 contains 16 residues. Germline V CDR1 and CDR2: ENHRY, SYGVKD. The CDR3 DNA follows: TGTGCCATCAGTGGCCGCGGGGGGACTTACACAGATACGCAGTATTTT. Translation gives CAISGRGGTYTDTQYF.

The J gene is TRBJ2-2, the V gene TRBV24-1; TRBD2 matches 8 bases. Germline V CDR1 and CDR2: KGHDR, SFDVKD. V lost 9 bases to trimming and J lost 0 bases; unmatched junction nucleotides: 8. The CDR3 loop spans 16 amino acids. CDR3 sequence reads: CATAARGAANTGELFF. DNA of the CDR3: TGTGCCACCGCGGCGCGGGGGGCCGCGAACACCGGGGAGCTGTTTTTT.

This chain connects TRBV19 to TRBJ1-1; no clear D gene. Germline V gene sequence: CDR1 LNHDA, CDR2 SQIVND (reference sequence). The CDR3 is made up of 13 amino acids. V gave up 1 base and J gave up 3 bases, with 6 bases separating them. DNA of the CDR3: TGTGCCAGTAGTATAGCGGAGGACACTGAAGCTTTCTTT. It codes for CASSIAEDTEAFF.

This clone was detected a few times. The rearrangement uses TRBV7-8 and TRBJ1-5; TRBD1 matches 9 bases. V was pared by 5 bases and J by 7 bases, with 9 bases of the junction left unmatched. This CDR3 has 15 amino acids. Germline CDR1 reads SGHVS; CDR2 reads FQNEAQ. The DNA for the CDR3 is TGTGCCAGCAGCCGAGGACAGGGGTCGAGCCAGCCCCAGCATTTT. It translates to CASSRGQGSSQPQHF. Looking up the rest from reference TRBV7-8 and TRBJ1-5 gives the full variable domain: GAGVSQSPRYKVAKRGQDVALRCDPISGHVSLFWYQQALGQGPEFLTYFQNEAQLDKSGLPSDRFFAERPEGSVSTLKIQRTQQEDSAVYLCASSRGQGSSQPQHFGDGTRLSIL.

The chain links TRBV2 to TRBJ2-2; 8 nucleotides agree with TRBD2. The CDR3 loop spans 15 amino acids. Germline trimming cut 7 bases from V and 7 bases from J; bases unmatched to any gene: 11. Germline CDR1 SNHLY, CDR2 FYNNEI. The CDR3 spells CASNPLRGEGGELFF. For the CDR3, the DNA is TGTGCCAGCAACCCCTTGCGGGGGGAGGGCGGGGAGCTGTTTTTT.

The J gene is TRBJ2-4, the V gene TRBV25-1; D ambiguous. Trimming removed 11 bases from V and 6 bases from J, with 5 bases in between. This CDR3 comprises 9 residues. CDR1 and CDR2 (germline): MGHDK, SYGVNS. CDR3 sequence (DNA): TGTGCCCTCCTAAACATTCAGTACTTC. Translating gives CALLNIQYF.

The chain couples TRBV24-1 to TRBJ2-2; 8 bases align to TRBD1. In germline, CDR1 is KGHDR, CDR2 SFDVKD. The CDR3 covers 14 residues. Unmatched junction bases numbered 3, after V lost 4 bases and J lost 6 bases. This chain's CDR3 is CATSDWTGSGELFF. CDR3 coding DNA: TGTGCCACCAGTGACTGGACAGGGTCCGGGGAGCTGTTTTTT.

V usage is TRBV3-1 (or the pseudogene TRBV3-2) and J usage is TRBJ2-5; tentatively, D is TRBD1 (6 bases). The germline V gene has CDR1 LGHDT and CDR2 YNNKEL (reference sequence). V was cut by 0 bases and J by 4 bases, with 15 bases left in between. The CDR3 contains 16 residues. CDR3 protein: CASSQDSQGLAETQYF. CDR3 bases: TGTGCCAGCAGCCAAGATTCTCAGGGGTTAGCAGAGACCCAGTACTTC.

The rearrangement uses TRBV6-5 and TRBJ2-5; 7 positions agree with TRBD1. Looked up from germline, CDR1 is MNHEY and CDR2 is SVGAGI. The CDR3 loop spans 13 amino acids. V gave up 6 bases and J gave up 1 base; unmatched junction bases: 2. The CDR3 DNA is TGTGCCAGCAGGGGACAGACCCAAGAGACCCAGTACTTC. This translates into CASRGQTQETQYF.

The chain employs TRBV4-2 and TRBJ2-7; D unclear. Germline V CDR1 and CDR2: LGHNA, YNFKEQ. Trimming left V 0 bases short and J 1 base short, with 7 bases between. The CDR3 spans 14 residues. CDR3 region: CASSQDRPSYEQYF. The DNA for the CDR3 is TGTGCCAGCAGCCAAGATCGGCCGTCCTACGAGCAGTACTTC.

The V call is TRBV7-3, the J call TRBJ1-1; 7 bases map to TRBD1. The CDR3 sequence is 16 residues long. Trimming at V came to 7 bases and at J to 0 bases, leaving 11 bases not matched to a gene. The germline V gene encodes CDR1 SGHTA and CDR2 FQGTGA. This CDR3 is CASKFRAGQLNTEAFF. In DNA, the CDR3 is TGTGCCAGCAAATTTCGGGCGGGACAGTTGAACACTGAAGCTTTCTTT.

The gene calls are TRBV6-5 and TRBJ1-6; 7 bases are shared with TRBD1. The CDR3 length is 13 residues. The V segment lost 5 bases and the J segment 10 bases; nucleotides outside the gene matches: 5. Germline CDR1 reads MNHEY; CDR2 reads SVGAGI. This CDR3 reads CASSRQGGSPLHF. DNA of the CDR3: TGTGCCAGCAGTAGACAGGGTGGCTCACCCCTCCACTTT.

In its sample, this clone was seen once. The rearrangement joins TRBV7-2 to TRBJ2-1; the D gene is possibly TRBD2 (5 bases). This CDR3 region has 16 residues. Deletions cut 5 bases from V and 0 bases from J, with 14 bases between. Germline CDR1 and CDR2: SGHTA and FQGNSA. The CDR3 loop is CASSHAGLISYNEQFF. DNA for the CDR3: TGTGCCAGCAGCCATGCTGGACTTATCTCCTACAATGAGCAGTTCTTC.

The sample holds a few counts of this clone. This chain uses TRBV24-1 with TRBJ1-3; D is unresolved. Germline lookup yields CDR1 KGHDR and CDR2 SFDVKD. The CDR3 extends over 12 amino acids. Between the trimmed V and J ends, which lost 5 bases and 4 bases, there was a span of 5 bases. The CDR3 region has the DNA TGTGCCACCAGTGCCGGAGGAAACACCATATATTTT. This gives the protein CATSAGGNTIYF.

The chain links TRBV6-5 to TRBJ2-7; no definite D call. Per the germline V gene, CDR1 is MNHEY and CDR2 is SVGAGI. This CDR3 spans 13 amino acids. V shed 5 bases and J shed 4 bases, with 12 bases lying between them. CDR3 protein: CASSPSWSYEQYF. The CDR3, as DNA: TGTGCCAGCAGTCCGTCGTGGAGTTACGAGCAGTACTTC.